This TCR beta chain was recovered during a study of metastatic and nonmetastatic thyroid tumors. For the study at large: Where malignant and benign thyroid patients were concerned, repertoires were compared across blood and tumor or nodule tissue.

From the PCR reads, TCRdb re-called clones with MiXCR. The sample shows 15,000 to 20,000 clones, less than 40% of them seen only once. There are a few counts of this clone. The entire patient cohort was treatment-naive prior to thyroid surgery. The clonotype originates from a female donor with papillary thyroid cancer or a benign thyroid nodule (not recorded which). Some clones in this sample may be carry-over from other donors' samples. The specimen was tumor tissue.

The CDR3 DNA follows: TGTGCCAGCTCCGACAGCCGCTCTGGAAACACCATATATTTT. This encodes CASSDSRSGNTIYF. This chain joins TRBV28 and TRBJ1-3; D is perhaps TRBD1 (5 bases). Germline CDR1 is MDHEN and CDR2 is SYDVKM. V gave up 8 bases and J gave up 0 bases, with 11 bases separating them. The CDR3 has 14 amino acids.